These 16 T cell receptor beta chains were all obtained from the same sample, sequenced in a study of blood T cell repertoires in COVID-19. Clones were read by immunoSEQ multiplex PCR, and TCRdb kept only the in-frame ones, dropping some. Of hundreds of thousands of clones listed, approximately 85% are singletons. The sample was peripheral blood. Receptors were obtained from a human donor in a cohort sampled during active COVID-19.

This clone appeared once. V is TRBV6-2 or TRBV6-3 and J is TRBJ2-7; D is perhaps TRBD2 (6 bases). Germline V gives CDR1 MNHEY, CDR2 SVGEGT. V was trimmed by 5 bases and J by 2 bases, leaving 16 bases between them. The length of the CDR3 is 15 residues. CDR3 in DNA: TGTGCCAGCAGTGATCCTAGCGTGGAGGCCTACGAGCAGTACTTC. It encodes CASSDPSVEAYEQYF.

The V gene is TRBV9, the J gene TRBJ1-5; D remains ambiguous. Germline V gene data show CDR1 as SGDLS and CDR2 as YYNGEE. The CDR3 contains 15 residues. V lost 6 bases and J lost 0, with 13 bases in between. DNA for the CDR3: TGTGCCAGCACCGAGACGGAGAATAGCAATCAGCCCCAGCATTTT. This gives the protein CASTETENSNQPQHF.

V usage is TRBV27 and J usage is TRBJ2-3, with 9 bases that match TRBD1. The germline gives CDR1 MNHEY, CDR2 SMNVEV (reference sequence). Trimming took 7 bases from V and 2 from J; bases not matched to a gene: 7. The CDR3 runs 15 residues. This chain's CDR3 is CASTLTGGPTDTQYF. Written as DNA, the CDR3 is TGTGCCAGCACCCTGACAGGGGGACCCACAGATACGCAGTATTTT.

The chain recombines TRBV9 with TRBJ2-3; D remains unclear. CDR3 size: 16 residues. Trimming shortened V by 0 bases and J by 2 bases, and 13 bases separated the two germline ends. Germline-derived CDR1 and CDR2 are SGDLS and YYNGEE. CDR3: CASSVGLDPITDTQYF. The CDR3 nucleotides read TGTGCCAGCAGCGTAGGTCTAGACCCAATCACAGATACGCAGTATTTT.

The chain carries TRBV5-6 and TRBJ2-7; 7 bases match TRBD2. After removal of 0 bases from V and 4 bases from J, the junction contained 10 bases not matched to a gene. CDR1 is SGHDT and CDR2 is YYEEEE in the germline V gene. The CDR3 is 16 residues long. For the CDR3, the DNA is TGTGCCAGCAGCTTGGGGGCGGCCGGGACTACGTACGAGCAGTACTTC. Translating gives CASSLGAAGTTYEQYF.

This chain links TRBV3-1 (or the pseudogene TRBV3-2) with TRBJ2-7; tentatively, D is TRBD2 (6 bases). The CDR3 covers 16 residues. Germline lookup yields CDR1 LGHDT and CDR2 YNNKEL (reference sequence). V lost 0 bases, J lost 1 base, and 13 bases lay in between. CDR3 nucleotide sequence: TGTGCCAGCAGCCAAGATCGCGGGATTCTATCCTACGAGCAGTACTTC. Its protein product is CASSQDRGILSYEQYF.

The rearrangement uses TRBV9 and TRBJ1-1; no clear D. This CDR3 has 14 amino acids. Germline V CDR1 and CDR2: SGDLS, YYNGEE. V lost 1 base and J 8 bases, leaving 15 bases between the germline ends. The CDR3 DNA is TGTGCCAGCAGCGTATACGGCGCGGGTACCGAAGCTTTCTTT. Translated: CASSVYGAGTEAFF.

The V gene is TRBV11-3, the J gene TRBJ2-3; D possibly corresponds to TRBD2 (5 bases). Germline V gives CDR1 SGHNT, CDR2 YENEEA. The CDR3 runs 17 residues. Trimming took 5 bases from V and 4 from J, leaving 22 bases between them. The CDR3 DNA follows: TGTGCCAGCAGCCCCCTCCCCGGACTGGGCCCCCCAGATACGCAGTATTTT. Translated, it gives CASSPLPGLGPPDTQYF.

The CDR3 protein is CASSLVIGTGGSEQYF. The CDR3 nucleotides read TGCGCCAGCAGCTTGGTGATAGGGACAGGGGGCAGCGAGCAGTACTTC. The chain combines TRBV5-1 with TRBJ2-7, with TRBD1 matching 12 bases. This CDR3 region has 16 residues. J gave up 6 bases and V 0 bases, and 7 bases lay outside the gene matches. The V gene's germline CDR1 is SGHRS and CDR2 YFSETQ.

This chain joins TRBV5-4 and TRBJ2-7; D possibly corresponds to TRBD2 (5 bases). Germline V CDR1 and CDR2: SGHNT, YYREEE (reference sequence). Trimming removed 6 bases from V and 5 bases from J, with 9 bases in between. The CDR3 is 11 residues long. Here the CDR3 reads CASMWGDEQYF. The DNA of the CDR3 is TGTGCCAGCATGTGGGGAGACGAGCAGTACTTC.

V is TRBV6-1 and J is TRBJ2-7, with TRBD2 as a possible D gene (6 bases). V lost 2 bases and J 13 bases, leaving 18 bases between the germline ends. The CDR3 runs to 13 residues. Germline-derived CDR1 and CDR2 are MNHNS and SASEGT. This CDR3 reads CASSELGREFLYF. The CDR3 DNA reads as TGTGCCAGCAGTGAACTGGGCCGGGAGTTCTTATACTTC.

The CDR3 loop reads CASSFLRGELFF. The CDR3 DNA reads as TGTGCCAGCAGTTTCTTGCGCGGGGAGCTGTTTTTT. The chain joins TRBV27 to TRBJ2-2; the D is unclear. The V and J ends lost 3 bases and 7 bases respectively, with 6 bases between them. This CDR3 spans 12 amino acids. Looked up from germline, CDR1 is MNHEY and CDR2 is SMNVEV (reference sequence).

This chain connects TRBV19 to TRBJ1-2; 8 nucleotides align to TRBD1. The CDR3 is 16 residues long. The germline V gene has CDR1 LNHDA and CDR2 SQIVND (reference sequence). J was trimmed by 4 bases and V by 11 bases; bases with no gene match: 18. The CDR3, as DNA: TGTGCCCGGACAGAAGGGGGCAGGGGGCGATTCTATGGCTACACCTTC. This translates into CARTEGGRGRFYGYTF. The full variable domain, with the rest looked up from reference TRBV19 and TRBJ1-2, is DGGITQSPKYLFRKEGQNVTLSCEQNLNHDAMYWYRQDPGQGLRLIYYSQIVNDFQKGDIAEGYSVSREKKESFPLTVTSAQKNPTAFYLCARTEGGRGRFYGYTFGSGTRLTVV.

The gene calls are TRBV6-5 and TRBJ2-7; 9 nucleotides match TRBD2. The V gene end was trimmed by 6 bases and the J gene end by 3 bases; junction bases not matched to a gene: 9. The CDR3 is 15 amino acids. Germline V lookup: CDR1 MNHEY, CDR2 SVGAGI. This chain's CDR3 is CASRRKREAIYEQYF. DNA of the CDR3: TGTGCCAGCAGAAGAAAGCGGGAGGCCATCTACGAGCAGTACTTC.

This rearrangement joins TRBV30 to TRBJ2-7; D perhaps matches TRBD2 (6 bases). The V end was cut by 4 bases, the J end by 4 bases, with 11 bases between. This CDR3 is 12 amino acids long. From germline, CDR1 is GTSNPN and CDR2 SVGIG (reference sequence). The CDR3 loop is CAWNRGLYEQYF. DNA of the CDR3: TGTGCCTGGAATAGGGGACTTTACGAGCAGTACTTC.

The V gene is TRBV27, the J gene TRBJ2-7; D may be TRBD1 (6 bases). This CDR3 region has 13 residues. V was pared by 3 bases and J by 4 bases, with 10 bases between. The germline V gene has CDR1 MNHEY and CDR2 SMNVEV (reference sequence). CDR3: CASSLRQGYEQYF. The CDR3 coding sequence is TGTGCCAGCAGTTTGCGGCAGGGGTACGAGCAGTACTTC.